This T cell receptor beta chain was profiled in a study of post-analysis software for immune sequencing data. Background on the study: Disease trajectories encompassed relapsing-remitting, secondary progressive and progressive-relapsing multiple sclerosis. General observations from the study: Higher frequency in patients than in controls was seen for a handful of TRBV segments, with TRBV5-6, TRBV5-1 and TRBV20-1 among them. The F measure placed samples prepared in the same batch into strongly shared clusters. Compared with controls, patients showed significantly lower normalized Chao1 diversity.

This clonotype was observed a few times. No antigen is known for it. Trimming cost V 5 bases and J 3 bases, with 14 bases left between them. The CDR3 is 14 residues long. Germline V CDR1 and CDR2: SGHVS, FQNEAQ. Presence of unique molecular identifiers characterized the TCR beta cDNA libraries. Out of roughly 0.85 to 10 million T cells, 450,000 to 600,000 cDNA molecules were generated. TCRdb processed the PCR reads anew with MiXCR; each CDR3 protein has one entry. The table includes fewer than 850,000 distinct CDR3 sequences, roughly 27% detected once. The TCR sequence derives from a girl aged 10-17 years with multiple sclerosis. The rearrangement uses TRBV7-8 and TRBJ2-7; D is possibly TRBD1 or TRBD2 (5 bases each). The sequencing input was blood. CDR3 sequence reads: CASSPGTYGYEQYF. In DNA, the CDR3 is TGTGCCAGCAGCCCCGGGACGTACGGCTACGAGCAGTACTTC.